Presented here are 27 T cell receptor beta chains from one specimen sequenced in a study of shared clonotypes between healthy human individuals. Profiling relied on immunoSEQ multiplex PCR, and the TCRdb table lists in-frame clones only, not all of them. This sample has hundreds of thousands of clones, with 70% to 80% found just once. Sequencing was carried out using PBMCs. These TCRs come from a woman in her thirties or forties in good health. Some clones in this sample may be carry-over from other donors' samples.

This chain connects TRBV10-2 to TRBJ2-1, with unresolved D. Germline assignment: CDR1 WSHSY and CDR2 SAAADI. V was trimmed by 8 bases and J by 13 bases, leaving 18 bases between them. This CDR3 is built from 12 residues. The CDR3, as DNA: TGCGCCAGCGGATCTCAAACAGTTCCACAGTTCTTC. As protein: CASGSQTVPQFF.

The chain is built from TRBV18 and TRBJ1-2; 8 bases are shared with TRBD1. The germline V gene encodes CDR1 KGHSH and CDR2 LQKENI. The junction had 4 bases not matched to a gene; V was cut back by 0 bases and J by 4 bases. The CDR3 loop spans 15 amino acids. The CDR3 bases are TGTGCCAGCTCACCACCGGGGACAGGTCCCTATGGCTACACCTTC. Amino acid sequence: CASSPPGTGPYGYTF.

The V and J genes are TRBV9 and TRBJ2-1, with D maybe TRBD1 (5 bases). Trimming shortened V by 0 bases and J by 7 bases, and 17 bases separated the two germline ends. The CDR3 covers 16 residues. In germline, CDR1 is SGDLS, CDR2 YYNGEE. The CDR3 DNA is TGTGCCAGCAGCGTAGCAGGGAACCTAGGCCAGAATGAGCAGTTCTTC. Its translation is CASSVAGNLGQNEQFF.

This chain connects TRBV4-3 to TRBJ2-3, with D possibly matching TRBD2 (5 bases). Germline-derived CDR1 and CDR2 are LGHNA and YSLEER. The CDR3 has 18 amino acids. V was shortened by 4 bases and J by 6 bases, with 26 bases between the two germline ends. The CDR3 spells CASSPWAASPPRSDTQYF. The CDR3 DNA follows: TGCGCCAGCAGCCCTTGGGCAGCTAGCCCACCGCGGAGCGATACGCAGTATTTT.

In the case of this clone: A far larger clone is off by one base, so a read error is likely. This chain joins TRBV28 and TRBJ1-2, with 9 bases identical to TRBD1. Germline CDR1 is MDHEN and CDR2 is SYDVKM. The CDR3 spans 13 residues. Written as DNA, the CDR3 is TGTGCCAGCAGCCCCACAGGGGGCTATGGCTACATCTTC. Encoded protein: CASSPTGGYGYIF.

About this clone itself: This likely traces to a read error, being one base from a far larger clone. The identical CDR3 is also encoded by other nucleotide sequences in the sample. V is TRBV4-3 and J is TRBJ2-7, with D possibly being TRBD2 (6 bases). Per the germline V gene, CDR1 is LGHNA and CDR2 is YSLEER. The CDR3 loop spans 14 amino acids. CDR3 sequence reads: CASSQFAGPYEQYF. CDR3 nucleotide sequence: TGCGCCAGCAGCCAATTTGCGGGGCCCTATGAGCAGTACTTC.

CDR3 loop: CASSSTGETNYGYTF. Written as DNA, the CDR3 is TGTGCCAGCAGTTCTACAGGGGAGACTAACTATGGCTACACCTTC. The rearrangement joins TRBV28 to TRBJ1-2; 7 bases line up with TRBD1. Losses at the gene ends were 4 bases for V and 0 bases for J; bases not matched to a gene: 5. Germline V CDR1 and CDR2: MDHEN, SYDVKM. This CDR3 region has 15 residues.

The chain recombines TRBV28 with TRBJ2-5; D ambiguous. The V and J ends lost 6 bases and 5 bases respectively, with 22 bases between them. This CDR3 is built from 16 residues. The germline gives CDR1 MDHEN, CDR2 SYDVKM. The CDR3 bases are TGTGCCAGCAGACCCCGCCGGGTGAGTGCTGGGGAGACCCAGTACTTC. This translates into CASRPRRVSAGETQYF.

This chain connects TRBV2 to TRBJ1-2, with 7 nucleotides matching TRBD1. The CDR3 contains 14 residues. V shed 4 bases and J 4 bases; nucleotides not matched to a gene: 6. Germline CDR1 SNHLY, CDR2 FYNNEI. CDR3 DNA sequence: TGTGCCAGCAGTGTCTACAGGGGCGCCTATGGCTACACCTTC. It specifies CASSVYRGAYGYTF.

The J gene is TRBJ2-3, the V gene TRBV5-1; D is perhaps TRBD1 or TRBD2 (5 bases each). There are 15 residues in the CDR3. Germline V gives CDR1 SGHRS, CDR2 YFSETQ. The V gene lost 0 bases and the J gene lost 6 bases, with 14 bases spanning the gap. Here the CDR3 reads CASSLVGTVGDTQYF. CDR3 nucleotide sequence: TGCGCCAGCAGCTTGGTAGGGACGGTGGGGGATACGCAGTATTTT.

The chain has TRBV6-1 and TRBJ1-4, with TRBD1 identical over 9 bases. The V and J ends lost 4 bases and 6 bases, in that order; junction bases with no gene match: 6. The CDR3 is made up of 15 amino acids. Germline loops: CDR1 MNHNS, CDR2 SASEGT. The CDR3 bases are TGTGCCAGCAGTGCAACAGGGGGCGGATATGAAAAACTGTTTTTT. Translated: CASSATGGGYEKLFF.

Regarding this clone: This likely came from a read error, as a far larger clone is one base away. The chain combines TRBV4-3 with TRBJ2-6; D unclear. Germline loops: CDR1 LGHNA, CDR2 YSLEER. The CDR3 extends over 16 amino acids. The CDR3: CAGSQEVGSGANVLTF. Written as DNA, the CDR3 is TGCGCCGGCAGCCAAGAAGTCGGCTCTGGGGCCAACGTCCTGACTTTC.

The V and J genes are TRBV14 and TRBJ1-5; no clear D. There are 14 residues in the CDR3. Trimming removed 0 bases from V and 3 bases from J, with 6 bases in between. Germline assignment: CDR1 SGHDN and CDR2 FVKESK. CDR3 region: CASSQEIDNQPQHF. The CDR3 nucleotides are TGTGCCAGCAGCCAAGAAATAGACAATCAGCCCCAGCATTTT. The variable domain in full, completed from reference TRBV14 and TRBJ1-5, reads EAGVTQFPSHSVIEKGQTVTLRCDPISGHDNLYWYRRVMGKEIKFLLHFVKESKQDESGMPNNRFLAERTGGTYSTLKVQPAELEDSGVYFCASSQEIDNQPQHFGDGTRLSIL.

The count of this clone is one. This chain links TRBV29-1 with TRBJ1-2; TRBD1 aligns across 8 bases. Looked up from germline, CDR1 is SQVTM and CDR2 is ANQGSEA. CDR3 length equals 13 residues. V dropped 8 bases and J dropped 2; count of bases not matched to a gene: 7. The CDR3 loop is CSIGTGANYGYTF. CDR3 coding DNA: TGCAGCATCGGGACAGGCGCCAACTATGGCTACACCTTC.

In its sample, this clone was seen once. The chain has TRBV7-6 and TRBJ2-5; D not resolved. The V end lost 2 bases, the J end lost 2 bases, and 12 bases lay between the germline ends. CDR3 length equals 15 residues. Germline V gene sequence: CDR1 SGHVS, CDR2 FNYEAQ. In DNA form, the CDR3 reads TGTGCCAGCAGCTTACCCCAACTCGGTCAAGAGACCCAGTACTTC. It is translated as CASSLPQLGQETQYF.

This clone was detected only once. The likely explanation is a read error, given a far larger clone one base away. The same CDR3 can be traced to other DNA sequences in this sample. J is TRBJ2-7 and V is TRBV4-3, with D possibly matching TRBD2 (6 bases). V shed 0 bases and J shed 3 bases, with 15 bases lying between them. There are 16 residues in the CDR3. The V gene's germline CDR1 is LGHNA and CDR2 YSLEER. For the CDR3, the DNA is TGCGCCAGCAGCCAAGATGGAACTAGCACGTTCTACGAGCAGTACTTC. As protein: CASSQDGTSTFYEQYF.

This clone was observed a few times. Additional DNA sequences in this sample encode the identical CDR3. This chain joins TRBV27 and TRBJ1-2; D ambiguous. Germline values: CDR1 MNHEY, CDR2 SMNVEV (reference sequence). The V and J ends lost 6 bases and 3 bases respectively, with 8 bases between them. CDR3 length: 12 residues. The CDR3 spells CASRREDYGYTF. CDR3 DNA sequence: TGTGCCAGCAGAAGGGAGGACTATGGCTACACCTTC.

V and J are TRBV7-8 and TRBJ2-4, with a possible D match to TRBD1 (5 bases). In germline, CDR1 is SGHVS, CDR2 FQNEAQ. With 1 base removed from V and 4 bases from J, the gap between germline ends came to 17 bases. This CDR3 spans 17 amino acids. The CDR3 loop is CASSLGPRTTQKNIQYF. The CDR3 bases are TGTGCCAGCAGCTTAGGCCCGAGGACAACCCAGAAAAACATTCAGTACTTC.

The table lists this clone with a count of one. The chain links TRBV7-9 to TRBJ2-1; a possible D gene is TRBD2 (5 bases). The germline gives CDR1 SEHNR, CDR2 FQNEAQ (reference sequence). The V end lost 5 bases, the J end lost 0 bases, and 17 bases lay between the germline ends. CDR3 length equals 17 residues. CDR3 amino acids: CASSLWRPISSYNEQFF. The CDR3 region has the DNA TGTGCCAGCAGCCTTTGGAGGCCTATCAGCTCCTACAATGAGCAGTTCTTC.

This clone showed up just a few times. This chain uses TRBV5-8 with TRBJ2-5, with D unclear. Per germline, CDR1 SGHTS and CDR2 YDEGEE. The CDR3 sequence is 13 residues long. With 5 bases removed from V and 1 base from J, the gap between germline ends came to 9 bases. DNA of the CDR3: TGTGCCAGCAGGCTTCTGGCCCAAGAGACCCAGTACTTC. Protein product: CASRLLAQETQYF.

Concerning this clone: A read error may explain this, as a much larger clone is one base away. The chain employs TRBV5-1 and TRBJ2-1; TRBD2 aligns across 8 bases. Germline V gene lookup returns CDR1 SGHRS and CDR2 YFSETQ. This CDR3 has 15 residues. Trimming cost V 6 bases and J 4 bases; bases outside gene matches: 9. The CDR3 nucleotides are TGCGCCAGCACCTCCTCGGGGGGGAATTACAATGAGCAGTTCTTC. It is translated as CASTSSGGNYNEQFF.

CDR3 in DNA: TGTGCCAGTAGCCCGGGACTAGCGTTCAATGAGCAGTTCTTC. Its translation is CASSPGLAFNEQFF. This rearrangement joins TRBV19 to TRBJ2-1, with 10 bases lining up with TRBD2. J lost 6 bases, V lost 6 bases, and 5 bases had no gene match. This CDR3 has 14 amino acids. The germline gives CDR1 LNHDA, CDR2 SQIVND (reference sequence).

The rearrangement uses TRBV6-1 and TRBJ1-4; 7 bases are a match to TRBD1. This CDR3 region has 15 residues. With V trimmed by 2 bases and J by 6 bases, 6 bases remained unmatched. Germline V CDR1 and CDR2: MNHNS, SASEGT. Here the CDR3 reads CASSERGLRDEKLFF. The CDR3 DNA follows: TGTGCCAGCAGTGAAAGGGGGCTGCGGGATGAAAAACTGTTTTTT.

V usage is TRBV7-2 and J usage is TRBJ2-7; D gene uncertain. V gave up 5 bases and J gave up 8 bases, with 13 bases separating them. The CDR3 extends over 12 amino acids. The germline gives CDR1 SGHTA, CDR2 FQGNSA. The CDR3 loop reads CASSTSPGQQYF. The CDR3 DNA reads TGTGCCAGCAGCACGAGTCCAGGCCAGCAGTACTTC. Full variable domain (missing parts from reference TRBV7-2 and TRBJ2-7): GAGVSQSPSNKVTEKGKDVELRCDPISGHTALYWYRQSLGQGLEFLIYFQGNSAPDKSGLPSDRFSAERTGGSVSTLTIQRTQQEDSAVYLCASSTSPGQQYFGPGTRLTVT.

This chain joins TRBV14 and TRBJ1-2, with 9 bases fitting TRBD1. CDR3 length: 15 amino acids. The V gene's germline CDR1 is SGHDN and CDR2 FVKESK. The trim removed 4 bases at V and 8 bases at J, leaving 11 bases unmatched. CDR3 coding DNA: TGTGCCAGCAGCCGCCATGCGGGACAGGGTGTAGGCTACACCTTC. This codes for CASSRHAGQGVGYTF.

This chain uses TRBV28 with TRBJ1-3; D possibly corresponds to TRBD1 (5 bases). Germline loops: CDR1 MDHEN, CDR2 SYDVKM. This CDR3 is built from 14 residues. Trimming took off 6 bases at V and 0 bases at J, with 9 bases between the two ends. This CDR3 reads CASREGNSGNTIYF. Written as DNA, the CDR3 is TGTGCCAGCAGGGAGGGGAACTCTGGAAACACCATATATTTT.

The chain has TRBV9 and TRBJ2-1; D remains ambiguous. Germline values: CDR1 SGDLS, CDR2 YYNGEE. The CDR3 is made up of 13 amino acids. V was clipped by 0 bases and J by 2 bases, with 3 bases between them. The CDR3 DNA sequence: TGTGCCAGCAGCGTAGCTCCCTACAATGAGCAGTTCTTC. Translation: CASSVAPYNEQFF. Based on the CDR3 plus reference TRBV9 and TRBJ2-1, the full variable domain is DSGVTQTPKHLITATGQRVTLRCSPRSGDLSVYWYQQSLDQGLQFLIQYYNGEERAKGNILERFSAQQFPDLHSELNLSSLELGDSALYFCASSVAPYNEQFFGPGTRLTVL.